The T cell receptor beta chain under discussion was sequenced for a study of post-analysis software for immune sequencing data. Notes on this clonotype: As yet, its antigen is unknown.

The CDR3 length is 14 residues. The germline V gene encodes CDR1 SGHTA and CDR2 FQGNSA. J gave up 3 bases and V 5 bases, and 6 bases lay outside the gene matches. Included in the TCR beta cDNA libraries were unique molecular identifiers. TCRdb itself ran the PCR reads through MiXCR, one entry per CDR3 protein. The sample contains around 710,000 distinct CDR3 sequences, around 42% of which appear only once. General study findings and limits: Compared with controls, patients showed significantly lower normalized Chao1 diversity. TRBV5-6, TRBV5-1 and TRBV20-1 were among about 5 TRBV segments more frequent in patients than controls.

The V call is TRBV7-2, the J call TRBJ1-1, with TRBD1 identical over 7 bases. Sample: blood. The receptor was derived from a girl aged 5-17 years with multiple sclerosis. The CDR3, as DNA: TGTGCCAGCAGCCAGGCACAGGGGTACACTGAAGCTTTCTTT. Translation: CASSQAQGYTEAFF.